The clone carrying this T cell receptor beta chain was observed at least ten times. Its specificity is not known. Molecules of cDNA were individually given unique molecular identifiers that were attached to them. Using its own MiXCR run on the 5' RACE reads, TCRdb lists one record per CDR3 protein. The sample records fewer than 25,000 distinct CDR3 sequences, around 3.3% being singletons. The V and J ends lost 4 bases and 4 bases respectively, with 16 bases between them. This CDR3 is built from 16 residues. The germline gives CDR1 KGHDR, CDR2 SFDVKD. This sample was included in a study of early T cells in non-severe SARS-CoV-2 infection. Across the whole study: Sequencing used unsorted whole-blood bulk RNA, so chains lack pairing.

Overall study results and limits: Reliance on VDJdb matching favored anti-spike CD8 responses; private and CD4 specificities were missed.

The TCR was taken from an adult who was a healthcare worker with PCR-confirmed SARS-CoV-2 infection or an uninfected control (not recorded which). Sequenced input: whole blood. The rearrangement links TRBV24-1 to TRBJ2-1, with a possible D match to TRBD2 (5 bases). The CDR3 DNA reads TGTGCCACCAGTGACCCGACTACCGGAACATACAATGAGCAGTTCTTC. Its protein is CATSDPTTGTYNEQFF.